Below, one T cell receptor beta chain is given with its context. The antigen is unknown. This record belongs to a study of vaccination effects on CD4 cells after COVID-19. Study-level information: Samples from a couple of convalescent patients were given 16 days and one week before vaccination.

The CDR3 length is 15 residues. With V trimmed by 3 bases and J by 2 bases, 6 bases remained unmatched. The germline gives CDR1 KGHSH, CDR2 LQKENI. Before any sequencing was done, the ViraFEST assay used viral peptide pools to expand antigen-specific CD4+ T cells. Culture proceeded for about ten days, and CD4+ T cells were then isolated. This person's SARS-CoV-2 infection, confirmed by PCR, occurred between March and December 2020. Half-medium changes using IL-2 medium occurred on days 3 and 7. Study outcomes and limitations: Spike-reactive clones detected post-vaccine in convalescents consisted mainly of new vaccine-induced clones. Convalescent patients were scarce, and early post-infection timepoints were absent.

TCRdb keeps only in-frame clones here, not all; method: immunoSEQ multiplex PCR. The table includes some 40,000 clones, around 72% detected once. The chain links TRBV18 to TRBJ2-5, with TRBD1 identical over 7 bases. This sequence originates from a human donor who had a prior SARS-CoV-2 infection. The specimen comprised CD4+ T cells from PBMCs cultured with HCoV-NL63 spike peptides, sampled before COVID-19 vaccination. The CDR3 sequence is CASSPPGGFQETQYF. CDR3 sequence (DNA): TGTGCCAGCTCACCCCCAGGGGGATTTCAAGAGACCCAGTACTTC.